Listed below are T cell receptor beta chains from one sample, sequenced in a study of OX40 agonist ivuxolimab in advanced cancers. Assay: immunoSEQ multiplex PCR; the TCRdb copy retains only in-frame clones and omits some. The sample consists of roughly 72,000 clones, over 90% of them appearing once. This specimen consisted of CD4+ or CD8+ T cells sorted from blood, obtained in a trial of the OX40 agonist ivuxolimab. These receptors all come from an adult with an advanced solid tumor such as melanoma, head and neck, liver or kidney cancer. CDR3s include the opening cysteine and the closing phenylalanine or tryptophan. Each record gives: V gene, clone size, D gene, J gene, CDR3 protein, CDR3 DNA. The D gene is left open where the match is weak. A clone size is listed for some rows: how often the clone was seen (once, few, many), or a class if it is expanded.

>TRBV6-1|NA|NA|TRBJ2-4
CASSGQYF
TGTGCCAGCAGCGGGCAGTACTTC
>TRBV9|NA|NA|TRBJ2-3
CASSDRGAADTQYF
TGTGCCAGCAGCGATCGGGGGGCCGCAGATACGCAGTATTTT
>TRBV7-3|NA|TRBD1|TRBJ2-2
CASSYWGQGETGELFF
TGTGCCAGCAGCTATTGGGGACAGGGGGAAACCGGGGAGCTGTTTTTT
>TRBV5-8|NA|TRBD1|TRBJ1-2
CASSSVVGATGMFNYGYTF
TGTGCCAGCAGCTCGGTGGTTGGCGCGACAGGGATGTTTAACTATGGCTACACCTTC
>TRBV19|once|TRBD1|TRBJ2-1
CASSRQGPYNEQFF
TGTGCCAGTAGCCGACAGGGGCCTTACAATGAGCAGTTCTTC
>TRBV15|NA|TRBD1|TRBJ1-5
CATSRVPDRVSNQPQHF
TGTGCCACCAGCAGAGTTCCGGACAGGGTCAGCAATCAGCCCCAGCATTTT
>TRBV4-3|NA|NA|TRBJ2-2
CASSQEGTGGPGELFF
TGCGCCAGCAGCCAAGAAGGAACCGGAGGTCCCGGGGAGCTGTTTTTT
>TRBV6-5|NA|NA|TRBJ1-1
CASSHREGVREAFF
TGTGCCAGCAGTCACAGGGAGGGTGTAAGGGAAGCTTTCTTT
>TRBV5-6|few|TRBD1|TRBJ1-5
CASSLTGDSNQPQHF
TGTGCCAGCAGCTTGACAGGGGACAGCAATCAGCCCCAGCATTTT
>TRBV10-3|once|TRBD1|TRBJ1-5
CAISESGYRGENQPQHF
TGTGCCATCAGTGAGTCGGGCTACAGGGGTGAGAATCAGCCCCAGCATTTT
>TRBV15|few|NA|TRBJ2-5
CATSPSGAQETQYF
TGTGCCACCAGCCCCTCCGGGGCTCAAGAGACCCAGTACTTC
>TRBV9|NA|NA|TRBJ2-2
CASSEAQGVNTGELFF
TGTGCCAGCAGCGAAGCACAGGGTGTGAACACCGGGGAGCTGTTTTTT
>TRBV28|NA|NA|TRBJ1-5
CASSLNQPQHF
TGTGCCAGCAGCCTCAATCAGCCCCAGCATTTT
>TRBV27|NA|NA|TRBJ2-1
CASSLGVEQFF
TGTGCCAGCAGTTTGGGGGTTGAGCAGTTCTTC
>TRBV28|NA|NA|TRBJ1-2
CASSLLTGSGYGYTF
TGTGCCAGCAGTTTATTGACCGGGAGTGGCTATGGCTACACCTTC
>TRBV27|few|NA|TRBJ2-7
CASSTYEQYF
TGTGCCAGCAGCACCTACGAGCAGTACTTC
>TRBV6-6|NA|NA|TRBJ1-2
CASSYSGTPYGYTF
TGTGCCAGCAGTTACTCCGGGACACCCTATGGCTACACCTTC
>TRBV15|NA|NA|TRBJ2-1
CATSTAGRGLDEQFF
TGTGCCACCAGCACCGCCGGACGGGGTCTCGATGAGCAGTTCTTC
>TRBV27|NA|NA|TRBJ2-6
CASSPFGANVLTF
TGTGCCAGCAGCCCGTTTGGGGCCAACGTCCTGACTTTC
>TRBV27|NA|NA|TRBJ1-5
CASSLSGAGSGNQPQHF
TGTGCCAGCAGTTTATCGGGAGCAGGGTCCGGCAATCAGCCCCAGCATTTT
>TRBV6-5|NA|TRBD1|TRBJ1-1
CASSITGGPEAFF
TGTGCCAGCAGTATCACAGGGGGCCCTGAAGCTTTCTTT
>TRBV7-9|NA|TRBD1|TRBJ1-5
CASQRGGTGINQPQHF
TGTGCCAGCCAAAGAGGAGGGACAGGTATTAATCAGCCCCAGCATTTT
>TRBV25-1|NA|NA|TRBJ2-3
CASSEPVTDTQYF
TGTGCCAGCAGTGAACCAGTCACAGATACGCAGTATTTT
>TRBV4-1|few|NA|TRBJ1-5
CASSQSRDQPQHF
TGCGCCAGCAGCCAGTCGAGGGATCAGCCCCAGCATTTT
>TRBV5-1|NA|NA|TRBJ2-1
CASIGANEQFF
TGCGCCAGCATTGGCGCAAATGAGCAGTTCTTC
>TRBV2|NA|NA|TRBJ2-1
CASSPWVLGDNEQFF
TGTGCCAGCAGTCCCTGGGTGCTCGGGGACAATGAGCAGTTCTTC
>TRBV9|once|NA|TRBJ2-7
CASSLGQSYEQYF
TGTGCCAGCAGCCTAGGACAGTCCTACGAGCAGTACTTC
>TRBV7-2|NA|NA|TRBJ1-6
CASTVEGSYNSPLHF
TGTGCCAGCACCGTCGAAGGCTCCTATAATTCACCCCTCCACTTT
>TRBV4-3|once|TRBD2|TRBJ2-1
CASSLLAGGPHEQFF
TGCGCCAGCAGCCTACTAGCGGGAGGGCCCCATGAGCAGTTCTTC
>TRBV2|NA|NA|TRBJ2-7
CASSGRSREQYF
TGTGCCAGCAGTGGCAGGAGCCGCGAGCAGTACTTC
>TRBV5-1|NA|TRBD1|TRBJ1-3
CASSSPGQGAFGNTIYF
TGCGCCAGCAGCTCGCCGGGGCAGGGGGCGTTTGGAAACACCATATATTTT
>TRBV11-3|once|TRBD1|TRBJ1-3
CASSPDRVGNTIYF
TGTGCCAGCAGCCCGGACAGGGTCGGAAACACCATATATTTT
>TRBV19|NA|NA|TRBJ1-1
CASSIESGYTEAFF
TGTGCCAGTAGTATAGAATCCGGGTACACTGAAGCTTTCTTT
>TRBV6-6|NA|NA|TRBJ2-4
CASSVRGGNIQYF
TGTGCCAGCAGTGTCAGGGGGGGGAACATTCAGTACTTC
>TRBV7-9|NA|NA|TRBJ2-1
CASSLGQGGWHEQFF
TGTGCCAGCAGCTTAGGTCAGGGGGGCTGGCATGAGCAGTTCTTC
>TRBV27|NA|NA|TRBJ1-4
CASSPVGDGEKLFF
TGTGCCAGCAGCCCCGTAGGGGACGGTGAAAAACTGTTTTTT
>TRBV19|NA|NA|TRBJ1-2
CASSSSDSYGYTF
TGTGCCAGTAGCTCTTCGGATAGCTATGGCTACACCTTC
>TRBV6-6|NA|NA|TRBJ2-3
CASSYSGRGRTDTQYF
TGTGCCAGCAGTTACTCGGGGCGGGGACGCACAGATACGCAGTATTTT
>TRBV9|few|NA|TRBJ2-2
CASSEGGELFF
TGTGCCAGCAGTGAGGGCGGGGAGCTGTTTTTT
>TRBV6-5|NA|NA|TRBJ1-1
CASSYSTTGAEAFF
TGTGCCAGCAGTTACTCGACGACCGGGGCTGAAGCTTTCTTT
>TRBV19|NA|NA|TRBJ1-2
CASSGVSPHYGYTF
TGTGCCAGTAGTGGGGTGTCTCCCCACTATGGCTACACCTTC
>TRBV6-5|NA|NA|TRBJ2-2
CASSFGPGELFF
TGTGCCAGCAGTTTCGGACCCGGGGAGCTGTTTTTT
>TRBV6-6|few|NA|TRBJ1-5
CASSYYANQPQHF
TGTGCCAGCAGTTACTATGCGAATCAGCCCCAGCATTTT
>TRBV18|NA|TRBD1|TRBJ2-5
CASSPWDREETQYF
TGTGCCAGCTCACCTTGGGACAGGGAAGAGACCCAGTACTTC
>TRBV10-3|NA|NA|TRBJ1-1
CAISDRSGGFAEAFF
TGTGCCATCAGTGACCGCTCGGGAGGGTTCGCTGAAGCTTTCTTT
>TRBV5-6|NA|TRBD1|TRBJ2-7
CASSPRTGGEQYF
TGTGCCAGCAGCCCGAGGACAGGGGGCGAGCAGTACTTC
>TRBV7-6|NA|NA|TRBJ1-5
CASSPDVNNQPQHF
TGTGCCAGCAGCCCGGACGTAAACAATCAGCCCCAGCATTTT
>TRBV7-9|NA|NA|TRBJ1-2
CASSLNRAVTNYGYTF
TGTGCCAGCAGCTTAAATCGGGCAGTGACTAACTATGGCTACACCTTC
>TRBV6-6|NA|NA|TRBJ2-7
CASSYSHNEQYF
TGTGCCAGCAGTTACTCGCACAACGAGCAGTACTTC
>TRBV7-9|NA|NA|TRBJ2-7
CASSLWLRDEQYF
TGTGCCAGCAGCTTGTGGCTCAGGGACGAGCAGTACTTC
>TRBV27|NA|NA|TRBJ2-6
CASSLTGFIYSDESGANVLTF
TGTGCCAGCAGTTTAACAGGGTTTATTTATTCGGACGAGTCTGGGGCCAACGTCCTGACTTTC
>TRBV27|once|NA|TRBJ2-3
CASSFRGTDTQYF
TGTGCCAGCAGTTTCCGGGGTACAGATACGCAGTATTTT
>TRBV4-3|once|NA|TRBJ2-3
CASSQGGHSTDTQYF
TGCGCCAGCAGCCAAGGGGGCCACAGCACAGATACGCAGTATTTT
>TRBV7-9|NA|TRBD1|TRBJ1-4
CASGGQGATNEKLFF
TGTGCCAGCGGGGGACAGGGGGCGACTAATGAAAAACTGTTTTTT
>TRBV4-1|NA|TRBD1|TRBJ1-1
CASSQAGSQGAQTEAFF
TGCGCCAGCAGCCAGGCAGGGAGCCAGGGGGCGCAAACTGAAGCTTTCTTT
>TRBV6-5|NA|NA|TRBJ1-1
CASTFKWGGGTEAFF
TGTGCCAGCACCTTTAAGTGGGGAGGAGGCACTGAAGCTTTCTTT
>TRBV2|NA|NA|TRBJ1-4
CASSEGNEKLFF
TGTGCCAGCAGTGAAGGGAATGAAAAACTGTTTTTT
>TRBV6-5|NA|NA|TRBJ2-2
CASSYSGGAGELFF
TGTGCCAGCAGTTACTCAGGGGGGGCCGGGGAGCTGTTTTTT
>TRBV15|NA|NA|TRBJ1-2
CATSRDGGYVYGYTF
TGTGCCACCAGCAGAGATGGGGGGTACGTCTATGGCTACACCTTC